This T cell receptor (beta chain) emerged from a study of blood T cell repertoires in COVID-19. This CDR3 spans 13 amino acids. Trimming took off 2 bases at V and 5 bases at J, with 9 bases between the two ends. Germline V gives CDR1 SEHNR, CDR2 FQNEAQ (reference sequence). Assay: immunoSEQ multiplex PCR; the TCRdb copy retains only in-frame clones and omits some. The table shows hundreds of thousands of clones, with about 88% occurring only once. Sequences were obtained from peripheral blood. The receptor's source is a man between 18 and 29 years old with COVID-19, enrolled during active disease. The rearrangement links TRBV7-9 to TRBJ1-2; perhaps TRBD1 as D (5 bases). CDR3 region: CASSLQGKYGYTF. The DNA for the CDR3 is TGTGCCAGCAGCTTACAGGGAAAATATGGCTACACCTTC. Filled out from reference TRBV7-9 and TRBJ1-2, the complete variable domain reads DTGVSQNPRHKITKRGQNVTFRCDPISEHNRLYWYRQTLGQGPEFLTYFQNEAQLEKSRLLSDRFSAERPKGSFSTLEIQRTEQGDSAMYLCASSLQGKYGYTFGSGTRLTVV.